This TCR beta chain was sequenced for a study of CD8+ T cells in alopecia areata. From germline, CDR1 is SGHNT and CDR2 YYREEE (reference sequence). The junction had 7 bases not matched to a gene; V was cut back by 5 bases and J by 2 bases. This CDR3 comprises 15 residues. Study-level results: Sequences from scalp samples also cover resident alphabeta T cells of normal skin.

Treatment: oral pan-JAK inhibitor, 5-10 mg twice daily. Extracted RNA was reverse transcribed, and the resulting cDNA served as sequencing template. TCRdb keeps only in-frame clones here, not all; method: immunoSEQ multiplex PCR. The profile shows 200,000 to 250,000 clones, roughly two fifths of them singletons. This clone has more than one count but fewer than ten. The target antigen is unknown. Sequenced material: CD4+ T cells sorted from blood, taken between weeks 30 and 35, from a patient treated with tofacitinib. The sequence was obtained from a human donor with alopecia areata. The chain carries TRBV5-4 and TRBJ2-5, with 9 bases aligning to TRBD1. Here the CDR3 reads CASRTGTGLQETQYF. The DNA for the CDR3 is TGTGCCAGCAGAACCGGGACAGGGCTACAAGAGACCCAGTACTTC.